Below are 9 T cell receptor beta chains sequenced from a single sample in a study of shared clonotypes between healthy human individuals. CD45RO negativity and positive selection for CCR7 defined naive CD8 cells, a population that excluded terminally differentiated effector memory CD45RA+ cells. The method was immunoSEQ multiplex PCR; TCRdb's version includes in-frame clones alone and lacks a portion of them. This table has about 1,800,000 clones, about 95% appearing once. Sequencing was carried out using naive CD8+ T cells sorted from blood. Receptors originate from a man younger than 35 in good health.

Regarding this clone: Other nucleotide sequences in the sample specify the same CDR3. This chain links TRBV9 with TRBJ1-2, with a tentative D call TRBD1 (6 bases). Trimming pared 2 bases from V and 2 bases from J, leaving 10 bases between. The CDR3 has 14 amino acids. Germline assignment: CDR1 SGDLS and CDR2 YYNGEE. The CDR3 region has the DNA TGTGCCAGCAGCGTGGGGGCAGCAAACTATGGCTACACCTTC. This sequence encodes CASSVGAANYGYTF.

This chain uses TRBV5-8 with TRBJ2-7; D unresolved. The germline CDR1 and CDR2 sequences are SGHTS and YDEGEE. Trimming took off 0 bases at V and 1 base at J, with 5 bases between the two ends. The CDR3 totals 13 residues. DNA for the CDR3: TGTGCCAGCAGCTTGGCCTTTTCCTACGAGCAGTACTTC. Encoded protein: CASSLAFSYEQYF.

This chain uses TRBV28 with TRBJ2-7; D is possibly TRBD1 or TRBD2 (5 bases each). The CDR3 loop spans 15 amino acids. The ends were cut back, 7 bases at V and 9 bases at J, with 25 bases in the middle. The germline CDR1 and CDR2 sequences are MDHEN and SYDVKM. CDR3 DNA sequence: TGTGCCAGCAATACCCTCCGGGACGCAAAAGGTGTGCAGTACTTC. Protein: CASNTLRDAKGVQYF.

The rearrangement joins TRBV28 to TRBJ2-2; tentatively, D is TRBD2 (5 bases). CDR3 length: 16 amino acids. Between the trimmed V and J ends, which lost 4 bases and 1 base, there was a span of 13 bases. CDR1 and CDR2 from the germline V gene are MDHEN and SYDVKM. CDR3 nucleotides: TGTGCCAGCAGTTCAAAACGGGGATTGAACACCGGGGAGCTGTTTTTT. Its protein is CASSSKRGLNTGELFF.

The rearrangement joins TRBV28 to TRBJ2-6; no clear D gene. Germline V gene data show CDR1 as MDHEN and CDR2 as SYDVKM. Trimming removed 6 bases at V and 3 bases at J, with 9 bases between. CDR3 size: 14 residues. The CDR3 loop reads CASSFSDGANVLTF. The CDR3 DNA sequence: TGTGCCAGCAGCTTCTCAGATGGGGCCAACGTCCTGACTTTC.

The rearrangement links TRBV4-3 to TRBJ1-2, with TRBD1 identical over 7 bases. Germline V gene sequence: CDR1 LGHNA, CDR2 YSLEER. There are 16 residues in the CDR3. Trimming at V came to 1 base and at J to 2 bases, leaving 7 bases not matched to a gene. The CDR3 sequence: CASSQGTGTANYGYTF. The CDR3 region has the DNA TGCGCCAGCAGCCAAGGGACCGGGACAGCCAACTATGGCTACACCTTC.

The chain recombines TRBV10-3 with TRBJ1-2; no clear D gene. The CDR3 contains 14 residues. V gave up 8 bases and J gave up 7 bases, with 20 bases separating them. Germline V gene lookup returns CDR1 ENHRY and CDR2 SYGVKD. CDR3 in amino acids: CAIGDTPGLGGYTF. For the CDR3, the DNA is TGTGCCATCGGGGATACCCCCGGTCTGGGTGGCTACACCTTC.

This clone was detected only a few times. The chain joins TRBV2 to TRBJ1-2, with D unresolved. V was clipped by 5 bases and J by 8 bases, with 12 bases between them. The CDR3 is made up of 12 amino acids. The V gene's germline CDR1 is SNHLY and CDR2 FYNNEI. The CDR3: CASSQTEWGYTF. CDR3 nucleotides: TGTGCCAGCAGTCAAACCGAGTGGGGCTACACCTTC.

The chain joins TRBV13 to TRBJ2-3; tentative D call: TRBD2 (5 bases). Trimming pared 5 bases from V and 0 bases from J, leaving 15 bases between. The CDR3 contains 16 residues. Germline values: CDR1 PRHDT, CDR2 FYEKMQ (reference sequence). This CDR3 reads CASSPRLSFSTDTQYF. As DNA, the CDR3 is TGTGCCAGCAGCCCGCGACTATCCTTTAGCACAGATACGCAGTATTTT.